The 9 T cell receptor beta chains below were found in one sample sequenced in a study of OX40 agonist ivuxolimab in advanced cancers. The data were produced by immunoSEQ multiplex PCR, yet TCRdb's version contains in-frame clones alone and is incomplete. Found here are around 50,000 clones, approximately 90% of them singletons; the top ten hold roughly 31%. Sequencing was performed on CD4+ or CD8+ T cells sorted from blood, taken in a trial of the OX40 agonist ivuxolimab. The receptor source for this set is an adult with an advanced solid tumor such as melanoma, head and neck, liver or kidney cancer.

CDR3 bases: TGTGCCAGCAGCTTAGGGCGGGACGGCTACAATGAGCAGTTCTTC. Protein product: CASSLGRDGYNEQFF. The V and J genes are TRBV7-3 and TRBJ2-1, with D possibly being TRBD2 (6 bases). The CDR3 covers 15 residues. Germline CDR1 reads SGHTA; CDR2 reads FQGTGA. V was pared by 2 bases and J by 3 bases, with 11 bases between.

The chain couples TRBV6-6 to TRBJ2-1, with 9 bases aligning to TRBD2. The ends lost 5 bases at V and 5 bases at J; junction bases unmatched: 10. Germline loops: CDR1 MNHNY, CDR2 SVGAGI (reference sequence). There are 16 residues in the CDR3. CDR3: CASSRLAEGRDNEQFF. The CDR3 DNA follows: TGTGCCAGCAGTAGACTAGCGGAGGGGAGGGACAATGAGCAGTTCTTC.

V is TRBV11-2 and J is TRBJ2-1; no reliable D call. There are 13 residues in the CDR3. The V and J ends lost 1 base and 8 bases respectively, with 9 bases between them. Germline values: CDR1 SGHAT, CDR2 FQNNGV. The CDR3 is CASSLVPADEQFF. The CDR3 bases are TGTGCCAGCAGCTTAGTACCAGCAGATGAGCAGTTCTTC. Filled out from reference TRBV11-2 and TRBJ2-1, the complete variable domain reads EAGVAQSPRYKIIEKRQSVAFWCNPISGHATLYWYQQILGQGPKLLIQFQNNGVVDDSQLPKDRFSAERLKGVDSTLKIQPAKLEDSAVYLCASSLVPADEQFFGPGTRLTVL.

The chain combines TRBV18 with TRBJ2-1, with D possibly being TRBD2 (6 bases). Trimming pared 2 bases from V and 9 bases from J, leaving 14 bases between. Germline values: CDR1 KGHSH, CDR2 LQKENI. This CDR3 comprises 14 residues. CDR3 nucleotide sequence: TGTGCCAGCTCACCAACGCGGGGCTACGGTGAGCAGTTCTTC. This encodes CASSPTRGYGEQFF.

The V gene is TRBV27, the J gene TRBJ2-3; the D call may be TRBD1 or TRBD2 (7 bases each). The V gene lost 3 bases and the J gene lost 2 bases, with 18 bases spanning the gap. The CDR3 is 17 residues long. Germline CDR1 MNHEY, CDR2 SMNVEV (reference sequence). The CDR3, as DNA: TGTGCCAGCAGTTTGGTCAGGTCAGGGGGGGACACAGATACGCAGTATTTT. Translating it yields CASSLVRSGGDTDTQYF.

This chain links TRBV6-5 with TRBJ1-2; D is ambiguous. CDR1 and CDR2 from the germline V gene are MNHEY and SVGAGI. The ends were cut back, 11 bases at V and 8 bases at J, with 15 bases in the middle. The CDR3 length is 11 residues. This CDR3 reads CAFSDAGGYTF. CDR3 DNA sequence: TGTGCCTTCTCCGATGCGGGCGGCTACACCTTC.

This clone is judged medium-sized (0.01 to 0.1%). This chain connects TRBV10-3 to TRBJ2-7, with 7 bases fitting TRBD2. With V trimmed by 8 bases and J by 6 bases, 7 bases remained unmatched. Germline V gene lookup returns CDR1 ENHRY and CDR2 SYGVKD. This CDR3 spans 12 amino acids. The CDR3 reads CAIGGGRGEQYF. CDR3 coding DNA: TGTGCCATCGGGGGGGGTAGGGGCGAGCAGTACTTC.

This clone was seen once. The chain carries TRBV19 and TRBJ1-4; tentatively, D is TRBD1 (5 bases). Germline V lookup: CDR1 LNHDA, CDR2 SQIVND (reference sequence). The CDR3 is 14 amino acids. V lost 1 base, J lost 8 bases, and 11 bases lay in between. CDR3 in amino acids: CASSIAQGTEKLFF. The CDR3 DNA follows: TGTGCCAGTAGTATAGCTCAGGGAACCGAAAAACTGTTTTTT.

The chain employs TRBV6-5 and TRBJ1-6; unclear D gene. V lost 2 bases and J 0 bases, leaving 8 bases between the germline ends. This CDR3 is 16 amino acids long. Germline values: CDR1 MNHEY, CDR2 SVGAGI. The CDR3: CASSYGESSYNSPLHF. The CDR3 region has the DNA TGTGCCAGCAGTTACGGGGAGAGCTCCTATAATTCACCCCTCCACTTT.